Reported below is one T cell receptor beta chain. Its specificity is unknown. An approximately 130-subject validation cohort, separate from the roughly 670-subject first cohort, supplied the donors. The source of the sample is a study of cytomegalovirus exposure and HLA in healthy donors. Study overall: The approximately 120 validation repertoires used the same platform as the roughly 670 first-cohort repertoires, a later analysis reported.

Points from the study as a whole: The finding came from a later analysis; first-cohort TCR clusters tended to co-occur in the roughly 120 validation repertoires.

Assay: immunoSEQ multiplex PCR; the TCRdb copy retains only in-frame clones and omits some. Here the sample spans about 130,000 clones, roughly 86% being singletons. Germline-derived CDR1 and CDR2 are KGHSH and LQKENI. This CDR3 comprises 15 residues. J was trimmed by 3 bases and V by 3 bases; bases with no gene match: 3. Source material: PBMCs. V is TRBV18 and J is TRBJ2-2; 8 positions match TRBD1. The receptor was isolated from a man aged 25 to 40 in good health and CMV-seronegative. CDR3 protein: CASSPRGLDTGELFF. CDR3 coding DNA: TGTGCCAGCTCACCCAGGGGGCTGGACACCGGGGAGCTGTTTTTT.